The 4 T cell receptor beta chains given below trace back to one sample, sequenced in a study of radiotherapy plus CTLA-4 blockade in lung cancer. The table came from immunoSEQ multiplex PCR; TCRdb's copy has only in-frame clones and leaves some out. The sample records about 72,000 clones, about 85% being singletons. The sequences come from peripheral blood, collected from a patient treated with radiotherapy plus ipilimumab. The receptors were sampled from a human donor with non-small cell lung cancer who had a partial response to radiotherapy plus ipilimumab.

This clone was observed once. CDR3 sequence reads: CAISDRGDGDKNIQYF. The CDR3 nucleotides read TGTGCCATCAGTGATCGGGGGGACGGGGACAAAAACATTCAGTACTTC. V and J are TRBV10-3 and TRBJ2-4; TRBD2 matches at 7 bases. Germline loops: CDR1 ENHRY, CDR2 SYGVKD. This CDR3 spans 16 amino acids. Unmatched junction bases numbered 8, after V lost 3 bases and J lost 3 bases.

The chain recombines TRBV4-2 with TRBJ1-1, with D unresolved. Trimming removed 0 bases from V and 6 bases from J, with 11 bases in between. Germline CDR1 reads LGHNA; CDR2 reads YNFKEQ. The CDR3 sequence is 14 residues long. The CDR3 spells CASSQDGGFPEAFF. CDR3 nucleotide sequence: TGTGCCAGCAGCCAAGATGGAGGTTTCCCTGAAGCTTTCTTT.

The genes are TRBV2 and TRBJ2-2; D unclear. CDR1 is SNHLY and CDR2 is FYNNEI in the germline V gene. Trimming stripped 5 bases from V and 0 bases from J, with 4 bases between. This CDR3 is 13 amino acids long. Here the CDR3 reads CASSLSNTGELFF. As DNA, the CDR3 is TGTGCCAGCAGTCTTTCGAACACCGGGGAGCTGTTTTTT.

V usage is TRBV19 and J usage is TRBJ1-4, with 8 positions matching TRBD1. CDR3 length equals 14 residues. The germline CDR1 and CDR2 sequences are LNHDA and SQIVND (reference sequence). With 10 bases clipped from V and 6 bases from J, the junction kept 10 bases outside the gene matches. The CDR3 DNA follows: TGTGCCACGCTTCGGACAGGGCGGGATGAAAAACTGTTTTTT. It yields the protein CATLRTGRDEKLFF.